This T cell receptor (beta chain) was sequenced for a study of cytomegalovirus exposure and HLA in healthy donors. The CDR3 extends over 14 amino acids. Germline V CDR1 and CDR2: MDHEN, SYDVKM. V gave up 5 bases and J gave up 1 base, with 10 bases separating them. Healthy bone marrow donors made up the donor group. This clone came up once. Its antigen is still unknown. It was with 60 Vbeta and 13 Jbeta primers that the PCR ran. The method was immunoSEQ multiplex PCR; TCRdb's version includes in-frame clones alone and lacks a portion of them. This sample carries roughly 150,000 clones, around 73% of them seen once, and the ten largest clones take 4.5% to 5.5%. Study-wide results and caveats: Usually a TCR sequence was rare, but some public TCRs were found in many donors.

Sequencing was performed on PBMCs. The chain carries TRBV28 and TRBJ2-3, with D tentatively TRBD2 (5 bases). The sequence derives from a woman aged 18-29 years in good health and CMV-seropositive. CDR3 residues: CASSPHGGTDTQYF. The CDR3 nucleotides read TGTGCCAGCAGTCCCCACGGGGGCACAGATACGCAGTATTTT.